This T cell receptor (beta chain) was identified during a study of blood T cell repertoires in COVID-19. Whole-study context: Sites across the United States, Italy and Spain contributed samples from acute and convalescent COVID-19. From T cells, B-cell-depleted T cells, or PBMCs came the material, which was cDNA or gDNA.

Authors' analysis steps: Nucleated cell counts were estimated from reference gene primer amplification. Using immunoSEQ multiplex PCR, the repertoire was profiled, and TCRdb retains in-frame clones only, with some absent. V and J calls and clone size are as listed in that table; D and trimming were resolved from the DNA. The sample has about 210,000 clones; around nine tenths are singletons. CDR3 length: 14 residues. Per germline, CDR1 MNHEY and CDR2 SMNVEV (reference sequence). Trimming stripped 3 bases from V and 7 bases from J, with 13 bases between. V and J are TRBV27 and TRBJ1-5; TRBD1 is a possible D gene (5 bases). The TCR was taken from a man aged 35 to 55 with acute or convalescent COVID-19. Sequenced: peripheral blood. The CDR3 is CASSFGHSAQPQHF. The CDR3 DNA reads TGTGCCAGCAGTTTCGGACACTCAGCCCAGCCCCAGCATTTT.